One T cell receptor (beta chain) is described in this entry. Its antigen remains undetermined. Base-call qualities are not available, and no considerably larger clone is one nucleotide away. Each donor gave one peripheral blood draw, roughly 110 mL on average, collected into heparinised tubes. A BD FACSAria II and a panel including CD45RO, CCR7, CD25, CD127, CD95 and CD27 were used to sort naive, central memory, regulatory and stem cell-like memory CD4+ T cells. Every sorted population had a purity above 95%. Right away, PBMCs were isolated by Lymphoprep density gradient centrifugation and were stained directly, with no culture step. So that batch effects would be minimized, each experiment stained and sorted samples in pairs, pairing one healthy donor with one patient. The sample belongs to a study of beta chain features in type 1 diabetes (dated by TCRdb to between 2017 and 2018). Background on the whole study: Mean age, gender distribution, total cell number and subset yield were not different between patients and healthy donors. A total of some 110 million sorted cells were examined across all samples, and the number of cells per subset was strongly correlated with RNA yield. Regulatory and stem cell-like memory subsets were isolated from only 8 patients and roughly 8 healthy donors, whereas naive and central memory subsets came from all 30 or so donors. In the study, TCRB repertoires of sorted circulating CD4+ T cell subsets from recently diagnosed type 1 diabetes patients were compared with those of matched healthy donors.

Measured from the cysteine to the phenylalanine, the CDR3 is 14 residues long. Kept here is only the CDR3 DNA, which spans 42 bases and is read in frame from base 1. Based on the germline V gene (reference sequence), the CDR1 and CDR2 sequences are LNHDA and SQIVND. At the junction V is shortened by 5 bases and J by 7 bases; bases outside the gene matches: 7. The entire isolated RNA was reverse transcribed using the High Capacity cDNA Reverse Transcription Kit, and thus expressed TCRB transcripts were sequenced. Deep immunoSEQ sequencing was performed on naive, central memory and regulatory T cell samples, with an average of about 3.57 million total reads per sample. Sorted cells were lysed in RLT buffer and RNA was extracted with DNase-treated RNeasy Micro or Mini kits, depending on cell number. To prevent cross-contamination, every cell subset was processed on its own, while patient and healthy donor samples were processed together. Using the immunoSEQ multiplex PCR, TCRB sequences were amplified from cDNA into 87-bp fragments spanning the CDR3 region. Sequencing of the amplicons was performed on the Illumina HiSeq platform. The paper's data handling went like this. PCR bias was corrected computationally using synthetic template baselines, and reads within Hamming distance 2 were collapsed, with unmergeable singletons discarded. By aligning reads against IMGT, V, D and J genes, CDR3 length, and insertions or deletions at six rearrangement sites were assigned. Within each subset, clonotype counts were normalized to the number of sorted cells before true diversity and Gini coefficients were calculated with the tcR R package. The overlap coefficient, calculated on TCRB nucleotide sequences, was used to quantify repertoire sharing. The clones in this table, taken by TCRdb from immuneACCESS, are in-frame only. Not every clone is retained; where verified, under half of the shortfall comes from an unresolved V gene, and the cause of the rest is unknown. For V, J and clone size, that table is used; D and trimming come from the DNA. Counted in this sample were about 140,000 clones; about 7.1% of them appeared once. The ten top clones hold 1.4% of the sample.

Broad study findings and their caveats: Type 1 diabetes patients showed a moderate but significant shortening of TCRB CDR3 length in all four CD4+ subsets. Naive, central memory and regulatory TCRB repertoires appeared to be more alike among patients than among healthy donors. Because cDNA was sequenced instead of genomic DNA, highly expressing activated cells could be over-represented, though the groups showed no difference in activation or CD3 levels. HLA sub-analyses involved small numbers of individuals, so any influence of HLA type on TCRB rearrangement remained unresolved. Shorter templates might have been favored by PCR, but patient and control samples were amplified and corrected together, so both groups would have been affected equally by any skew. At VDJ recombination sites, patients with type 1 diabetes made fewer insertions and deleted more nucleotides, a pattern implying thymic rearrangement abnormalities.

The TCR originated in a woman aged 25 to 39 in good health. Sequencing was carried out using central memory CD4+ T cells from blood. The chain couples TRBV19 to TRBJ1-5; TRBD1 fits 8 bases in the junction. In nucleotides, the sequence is TGTGCCAGTAGTTCCACAGGGGGGGAGCAGCCCCAGCATTTT. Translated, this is CASSSTGGEQPQHF.